One TCR beta chain is described in this entry. This record belongs to a study of T cells expressing NK-cell markers. Germline V gene sequence: CDR1 SEHNR, CDR2 FQNEAQ (reference sequence). The CDR3 is 14 residues long. Each CDR3 protein gets one entry in TCRdb, which reprocessed the 5' RACE reads and gives no DNA. Recorded for this sample: about 460,000 distinct CDR3 sequences. The material sequenced was blood T cells: a sorted CD56 or NKG2C T cell subset, CD4+ or CD8+ T cells, or bulk PBMC T cells (not recorded which). The V and J genes are TRBV7-9 and TRBJ2-1. The source is a woman between 45 and 60 years old in good health. CDR3 residues: CASSLDAQLNEQFF.